These 2 T cell receptor beta chains were all obtained from the same sample, sequenced in a study of cytomegalovirus exposure and HLA in healthy donors (dated by TCRdb to 2017 to 2019). The protocol used for the library was the immunoSEQ multiplex PCR assay. A mixture of 60 forward primers for TCR Vbeta segments and 13 reverse primers for TCR Jbeta segments was used in the multiplex PCR. TCRdb took over this immuneACCESS table, retaining in-frame rearrangements with V and J assigned. Such tables are incomplete; in checked studies, under half of the missing clones stem from an unresolved V gene, and the remainder is unexplained. The sample table shows around 150,000 clones, and 66% are seen once. Over 1.5% of the sample goes to the ten largest clones. The sequenced sample was PBMCs. These receptors all stem from a human donor in good health.

This clone occurred once. The rearrangement joins TRBV5-1 to TRBJ1-1; perhaps TRBD1 as D (6 bases). Germline-derived CDR1 and CDR2 are SGHRS and YFSETQ. The CDR3 loop spans 14 amino acids. Trimming cost V 5 bases and J 5 bases, with 16 bases left between them. This CDR3 is CASRGDTSGTEAFF. CDR3 nucleotides: TGCGCCAGCAGGGGGGACACCTCGGGGACTGAAGCTTTCTTT.

V gene TRBV7-6 combines with J gene TRBJ2-3; 8 bases agree with TRBD1. This CDR3 is built from 16 residues. J gave up 1 base and V 1 base, and 4 bases lay outside the gene matches. The germline V gene has CDR1 SGHVS and CDR2 FNYEAQ. CDR3 region: CASSLVQGAGTDTQYF. In nucleotides, the CDR3 is TGTGCCAGCAGCTTAGTGCAGGGGGCGGGCACAGATACGCAGTATTTT.